Below are 10 T cell receptor beta chains sequenced from a single sample in a study of vaccination and CD4 T cells after COVID-19 (dated by TCRdb to between 2021 and 2024). The library was prepared using PCR. TCRdb names Illumina iSeq 100 as the instrument used. Starting from the raw public reads, TCRdb applied fastp trimming at Q25, assembled clones with MiXCR and retained in-frame beta chains. For every CDR3 protein sequence, its rows merge into one entry that carries the most common genes and DNA. The sample table lists about 15,000 distinct CDR3 sequences, about three fifths of them with a count of one. 0.95% to 1.2% of the sample is in the top ten clones. The input for sequencing was CD4+ T cells from blood, taken after SARS-CoV-2 vaccination. Source of these receptors: a human donor who had recovered from COVID-19.

This clonotype occurred a few times. This chain connects TRBV27 to TRBJ1-4; 9 nucleotides match TRBD1. Germline trimming cut 3 bases from V and 5 bases from J; bases unmatched to any gene: 7. Germline CDR1 reads MNHEY; CDR2 reads SMNVEV (reference sequence). The CDR3 is 16 amino acids. This CDR3 reads CASSFIRTGANEKLFF. The CDR3 DNA is TGTGCCAGCAGTTTTATACGGACAGGGGCGAATGAAAAACTGTTTTTT.

The rearrangement uses TRBV6-2 or TRBV6-3 and TRBJ1-5; D unresolved. The germline V gene has CDR1 MNHEY and CDR2 SVGEGT. This CDR3 comprises 15 residues. Trimming removed 4 bases from V and 5 bases from J, with 15 bases in between. The CDR3 DNA follows: TGTGCCAGCAGTTCCCCCAGCAAGGCCGATCAGCCCCAGCATTTT. This codes for CASSSPSKADQPQHF.

This chain uses TRBV4-1 with TRBJ2-6; D is unclear. The CDR3 covers 16 residues. Trimming cost V 4 bases and J 0 bases, with 10 bases left between them. Germline CDR1 MGHRA, CDR2 YSYEKL. In nucleotides, the CDR3 is TGCGCCAGCAGCCCTACCGAGAGCTCTGGGGCCAACGTCCTGACTTTC. Translated, it gives CASSPTESSGANVLTF.

This chain uses TRBV7-8 with TRBJ1-6; no clear D. Germline assignment: CDR1 SGHVS and CDR2 FQNEAQ. The ends were cut back, 4 bases at V and 7 bases at J, with 11 bases in the middle. There are 14 residues in the CDR3. The CDR3 loop is CASSSGPPNSPLHF. CDR3 nucleotide sequence: TGTGCCAGCAGCTCCGGACCGCCGAATTCACCCCTCCACTTT.

This clonotype was detected a few times. The V call is TRBV7-2, the J call TRBJ2-3; D unresolved. Germline values: CDR1 SGHTA, CDR2 FQGNSA. V shed 1 base and J shed 4 bases, with 9 bases lying between them. This CDR3 has 14 residues. The CDR3 nucleotides are TGTGCCAGCAGCTTAGAAGGGCCTCCAGATACGCAGTATTTT. Translating gives CASSLEGPPDTQYF.

The chain uses TRBV27 and TRBJ1-1, with no clear D. V dropped 8 bases and J dropped 5 bases, with 15 bases sitting between them. Per the germline V gene, CDR1 is MNHEY and CDR2 is SMNVEV (reference sequence). The CDR3 length is 13 residues. The CDR3 region is CASWSWSGTEAFF. The DNA of the CDR3 is TGTGCCAGCTGGTCGTGGTCGGGTACTGAAGCTTTCTTT.

This chain uses TRBV24-1 with TRBJ2-3; D uncertain. The length of the CDR3 is 13 residues. The germline V gene encodes CDR1 KGHDR and CDR2 SFDVKD. V was clipped by 1 base and J by 4 bases, with 5 bases between them. The CDR3 spells CATSDFLSDTQYF. CDR3 DNA sequence: TGTGCCACCAGTGATTTTTTATCAGATACGCAGTATTTT.

This chain uses TRBV28 with TRBJ1-2, with 7 bases lining up with TRBD1. The CDR3 length is 13 residues. CDR1 and CDR2 from the germline V gene are MDHEN and SYDVKM. After removal of 5 bases from V and 5 bases from J, the junction contained 5 bases not matched to a gene. The CDR3 sequence is CASSLGTVYGYTF. The CDR3 coding sequence is TGTGCCAGCAGTCTAGGGACAGTATATGGCTACACCTTC.

This clonotype has a handful of counts. This rearrangement joins TRBV20-1 to TRBJ2-3, with D unclear. The CDR3 length is 15 residues. Germline-derived CDR1 and CDR2 are DFQATT and SNEGSKA (reference sequence). The ends were cut back, 1 base at V and 0 bases at J, with 11 bases in the middle. CDR3 region: CSARGSDSSTDTQYF. The CDR3 region has the DNA TGCAGTGCTAGAGGTAGTGACTCTAGCACAGATACGCAGTATTTT.

This clonotype has just a few counts. The chain links TRBV7-3 to TRBJ2-7, with D possibly being TRBD2 (6 bases). The V end was cut by 2 bases, the J end by 3 bases, with 11 bases between. The CDR3 length is 14 residues. Germline V gene data show CDR1 as SGHTA and CDR2 as FQGTGA. CDR3 sequence: CASSLGPSDYEQYF. The CDR3 DNA is TGTGCCAGCAGCTTAGGGCCTAGCGACTACGAGCAGTACTTC. Full variable domain (rest looked up from reference TRBV7-3 and TRBJ2-7): GAGVSQTPSNKVTEKGKYVELRCDPISGHTALYWYRQSLGQGPEFLIYFQGTGAADDSGLPNDRFFAVRPEGSVSTLKIQRTERGDSAVYLCASSLGPSDYEQYFGPGTRLTVT.